The next 28 T cell receptor beta chains were all read from a single sample in a study of T cell changes during pregnancy in multiple sclerosis. The table came from immunoSEQ multiplex PCR; TCRdb's copy has only in-frame clones and leaves some out. The sample holds 30,000 to 35,000 clones; roughly 90% are singletons and the top ten take 4.5% to 5.5%. The material was CD8+ T cells from peripheral blood mononuclear cells, obtained after pregnancy. Receptor source: a female donor with multiple sclerosis, enrolled in a pregnancy study.

The rearrangement joins TRBV11-3 to TRBJ2-7; weak D call: TRBD2 (5 bases). Deletions cut 5 bases from V and 4 bases from J, with 12 bases between. CDR3 size: 13 residues. Germline loops: CDR1 SGHNT, CDR2 YENEEA. The CDR3: CASSRGLEYEQYF. In DNA form, the CDR3 reads TGTGCCAGCAGCCGCGGGCTCGAATACGAGCAGTACTTC.

The genes are TRBV4-3 and TRBJ1-1; 8 nucleotides agree with TRBD1. Germline trimming cut 1 base from V and 7 bases from J; bases unmatched to any gene: 11. This CDR3 region has 16 residues. Germline CDR1 is LGHNA and CDR2 is YSLEER. CDR3 DNA sequence: TGCGCCAGCAGCCAAGCGGCTTGGCAGGGGGCTGGTGAAGCTTTCTTT. Amino acids: CASSQAAWQGAGEAFF.

This rearrangement joins TRBV7-9 to TRBJ2-3; tentative D call: TRBD2 (6 bases). The CDR3 consists of 16 residues. V was trimmed by 2 bases and J by 0 bases, leaving 12 bases between them. Germline V gene lookup returns CDR1 SEHNR and CDR2 FQNEAQ (reference sequence). CDR3 sequence: CASSLSAGSSTDTQYF. In nucleotides, the CDR3 is TGTGCCAGCAGCTTATCGGCGGGGTCTAGCACAGATACGCAGTATTTT.

The CDR3 sequence is CASSIPPLEQFF. CDR3 DNA: TGTGCCAGTAGTATCCCCCCTTTGGAGCAGTTCTTC. This rearrangement joins TRBV19 to TRBJ2-1; D not resolved. This CDR3 has 12 residues. The V gene's germline CDR1 is LNHDA and CDR2 SQIVND (reference sequence). Deletions cut 3 bases from V and 10 bases from J, with 10 bases between.

This chain joins TRBV19 and TRBJ1-1; no reliable D call. Trimming stripped 7 bases from V and 4 bases from J, with 13 bases between. Germline V lookup: CDR1 LNHDA, CDR2 SQIVND (reference sequence). This CDR3 spans 13 amino acids. CDR3 in DNA: TGTGCCAGTAACCCAGGCTTGGGCACTGAAGCTTTCTTT. This gives the protein CASNPGLGTEAFF.

The chain joins TRBV4-1 to TRBJ1-1; 8 bases fit TRBD1. Unmatched junction bases numbered 7, after V lost 2 bases and J lost 5 bases. Germline V lookup: CDR1 MGHRA, CDR2 YSYEKL. CDR3 size: 15 residues. The CDR3 reads CASSQLGQVLTEAFF. The DNA of the CDR3 is TGCGCCAGCAGCCAACTGGGACAGGTTCTTACTGAAGCTTTCTTT.

This clone occurred many times. The rearrangement joins TRBV7-6 to TRBJ2-1; a weak D match, TRBD1 (6 bases). The CDR3 consists of 16 residues. Germline lookup yields CDR1 SGHVS and CDR2 FNYEAQ. V was shortened by 3 bases and J by 1 base, with 13 bases between the two germline ends. The CDR3 reads CASSLARTASYNEQFF. The CDR3 DNA sequence: TGTGCCAGCAGCTTGGCACGGACAGCATCCTACAATGAGCAGTTCTTC.

This rearrangement joins TRBV9 to TRBJ2-1, with D perhaps matching TRBD2 (7 bases). The CDR3 has 15 amino acids. The V end lost 0 bases, the J end lost 5 bases, and 12 bases lay between the germline ends. Germline CDR1 SGDLS, CDR2 YYNGEE. The CDR3 nucleotides are TGTGCCAGCAGCGTAGACACAGGGAGGGACAATGAGCAGTTCTTC. Protein: CASSVDTGRDNEQFF. Full variable domain (rest looked up from reference TRBV9 and TRBJ2-1): DSGVTQTPKHLITATGQRVTLRCSPRSGDLSVYWYQQSLDQGLQFLIQYYNGEERAKGNILERFSAQQFPDLHSELNLSSLELGDSALYFCASSVDTGRDNEQFFGPGTRLTVL.

The rearrangement uses TRBV7-9 and TRBJ1-5; 9 nucleotides align to TRBD1. V was pared by 5 bases and J by 0 bases, with 14 bases of the junction left unmatched. This CDR3 spans 19 amino acids. Germline loops: CDR1 SEHNR, CDR2 FQNEAQ (reference sequence). In DNA form, the CDR3 reads TGTGCCAGCAGCCCAGACAGGGGGGACGTTGGTTATAGCAATCAGCCCCAGCATTTT. Its protein is CASSPDRGDVGYSNQPQHF.

The chain has TRBV11-2 and TRBJ1-1; D gene unclear. Germline lookup yields CDR1 SGHAT and CDR2 FQNNGV. V shed 1 base and J shed 8 bases, with 11 bases lying between them. The CDR3 runs to 13 residues. CDR3 nucleotides: TGTGCCAGCAGCTTAGTCTCGGGATCCGAAGCTTTCTTT. It specifies CASSLVSGSEAFF.

This clone showed up just once. The chain carries TRBV5-6 and TRBJ1-2; D perhaps matches TRBD1 (6 bases). Germline lookup yields CDR1 SGHDT and CDR2 YYEEEE. Trimming shortened V by 7 bases and J by 8 bases, and 12 bases separated the two germline ends. The CDR3 extends over 11 amino acids. CDR3 nucleotides: TGTGCCAGCTCCTCGGGGGGCGGCTACACCTTC. Protein product: CASSSGGGYTF.

The rearrangement joins TRBV27 to TRBJ1-4; 7 bases align to TRBD1. Germline V CDR1 and CDR2: MNHEY, SMNVEV (reference sequence). V was clipped by 5 bases and J by 3 bases; unmatched bases: 3. The CDR3 is 14 amino acids. The CDR3: CASSPGQANEKLFF. In nucleotides, the CDR3 is TGTGCCAGCAGTCCCGGACAGGCTAATGAAAAACTGTTTTTT.

The chain links TRBV4-1 to TRBJ2-7; D not certain. The CDR3 is 11 residues long. Deletions cut 1 base from V and 8 bases from J, with 6 bases between. Germline loops: CDR1 MGHRA, CDR2 YSYEKL. The CDR3 DNA follows: TGCGCCAGCAGCCAAGGTTTCAAGCAGTACTTC. Encoded protein: CASSQGFKQYF.

V and J are TRBV9 and TRBJ2-3; 11 bases are a match to TRBD2. This CDR3 is built from 16 residues. V shed 3 bases, J shed 4 bases, and the junction held 7 bases outside the gene matches. The germline gives CDR1 SGDLS, CDR2 YYNGEE. Here the CDR3 DNA reads TGTGCCAGCAGCGACCCTAGCGGGGGGTACGCAGATACGCAGTATTTT. Protein: CASSDPSGGYADTQYF. Full variable domain (outside the CDR3, taken from reference TRBV9 and TRBJ2-3): DSGVTQTPKHLITATGQRVTLRCSPRSGDLSVYWYQQSLDQGLQFLIQYYNGEERAKGNILERFSAQQFPDLHSELNLSSLELGDSALYFCASSDPSGGYADTQYFGPGTRLTVL.

This clone appeared once. CDR3 in DNA: TGTGCCAGCAGCTTTCGACAGGGGCTCTACGAGCAGTACTTC. Its protein product is CASSFRQGLYEQYF. The rearrangement uses TRBV11-2 and TRBJ2-7; TRBD1 matches at 8 bases. V lost 3 bases to trimming and J lost 3 bases; unmatched junction nucleotides: 4. The CDR3 runs to 14 residues. The germline gives CDR1 SGHAT, CDR2 FQNNGV. Filled out from reference TRBV11-2 and TRBJ2-7, the complete variable domain reads EAGVAQSPRYKIIEKRQSVAFWCNPISGHATLYWYQQILGQGPKLLIQFQNNGVVDDSQLPKDRFSAERLKGVDSTLKIQPAKLEDSAVYLCASSFRQGLYEQYFGPGTRLTVT.

The chain couples TRBV30 to TRBJ1-1, with a tentative D call TRBD1 (5 bases). This CDR3 spans 15 amino acids. Trimming shortened V by 1 base and J by 6 bases, and 18 bases separated the two germline ends. From germline, CDR1 is GTSNPN and CDR2 SVGIG (reference sequence). The CDR3 sequence is CAWSGGTGGVSEAFF. The CDR3 DNA sequence: TGTGCCTGGAGTGGGGGGACTGGTGGGGTCTCTGAAGCTTTCTTT. The whole variable domain, filled in from reference TRBV30 and TRBJ1-1, reads SQTIHQWPATLVQPVGSPLSLECTVEGTSNPNLYWYRQAAGRGLQLLFYSVGIGQISSEVPQNLSASRPQDRQFILSSKKLLLSDSGFYLCAWSGGTGGVSEAFFGQGTRLTVV.

This sequence joins TRBV5-6 and TRBJ1-2; 9 nucleotides line up with TRBD1. CDR1 is SGHDT and CDR2 is YYEEEE in the germline V gene. This CDR3 is built from 14 residues. V lost 0 bases to trimming and J lost 8 bases; unmatched junction nucleotides: 5. The CDR3: CASSLGQGVLGYTF. The CDR3 DNA reads TGTGCCAGCAGCTTGGGACAGGGGGTTTTGGGCTACACCTTC.

The genes are TRBV10-3 and TRBJ2-1; perhaps TRBD1 as D (5 bases). V lost 4 bases to trimming and J lost 5 bases, with 12 bases between them. Germline CDR1 is ENHRY and CDR2 is SYGVKD. The CDR3 has 14 residues. The CDR3 region is CAISGKTVNNEQFF. The DNA for the CDR3 is TGTGCCATCAGTGGGAAGACAGTTAACAATGAGCAGTTCTTC.

CDR3 sequence: CASSQDPATSGGTRTDTQYF. The CDR3 DNA reads as TGCGCCAGCAGCCAAGATCCGGCGACTAGCGGGGGAACGCGCACAGATACGCAGTATTTT. The chain joins TRBV4-1 to TRBJ2-3, with 12 bases lining up with TRBD2. The CDR3 is 20 residues long. V gave up 0 bases and J gave up 1 base; unmatched junction bases: 11. CDR1 is MGHRA, CDR2 YSYEKL, per germline.

This rearrangement joins TRBV7-8 to TRBJ1-2, with D hard to call. CDR1 SGHVS and CDR2 FQNEAQ come from the germline V gene. Trimming shortened V by 5 bases and J by 2 bases, and 15 bases separated the two germline ends. The CDR3 contains 15 residues. Written as DNA, the CDR3 is TGTGCCAGCAGCCCTCAGCCTGGAGGGAACTATGGCTACACCTTC. Its protein is CASSPQPGGNYGYTF.

This chain joins TRBV6-5 and TRBJ1-5; no clear D. With 6 bases removed from V and 2 bases from J, the gap between germline ends came to 11 bases. CDR3 length: 14 amino acids. Germline assignment: CDR1 MNHEY and CDR2 SVGAGI. CDR3 bases: TGTGCCAGCAGGCTCCGGCAGGGCAATCAGCCCCAGCATTTT. This encodes CASRLRQGNQPQHF.

The chain links TRBV6-6 to TRBJ2-2; 8 bases agree with TRBD1. Germline V gene lookup returns CDR1 MNHNY and CDR2 SVGAGI (reference sequence). Trimming cost V 5 bases and J 5 bases; bases outside gene matches: 4. CDR3 size: 14 residues. As DNA, the CDR3 is TGTGCCAGCAGTGGGACAGGAGAAACCGGGGAGCTGTTTTTT. This codes for CASSGTGETGELFF.

This chain connects TRBV9 to TRBJ1-5; D is ambiguous. Trimming took 4 bases from V and 0 from J, leaving 8 bases between them. The germline gives CDR1 SGDLS, CDR2 YYNGEE. The CDR3 is 14 amino acids. CDR3 nucleotide sequence: TGTGCCAGCAGCCCCTCCAGTAGCAATCAGCCCCAGCATTTT. This translates into CASSPSSSNQPQHF. The entire variable domain, with the rest obtained from reference TRBV9 and TRBJ1-5, is as follows: DSGVTQTPKHLITATGQRVTLRCSPRSGDLSVYWYQQSLDQGLQFLIQYYNGEERAKGNILERFSAQQFPDLHSELNLSSLELGDSALYFCASSPSSSNQPQHFGDGTRLSIL.

The rearrangement links TRBV6-6 to TRBJ2-3; D possibly corresponds to TRBD2 (5 bases). The CDR3 is 15 amino acids. CDR1 is MNHNY and CDR2 is SVGAGI in the germline V gene (reference sequence). Trimming left V 0 bases short and J 0 bases short, with 7 bases between. CDR3 DNA sequence: TGTGCCAGCAGTTACTCGGCGGGTAGCACAGATACGCAGTATTTT. Protein: CASSYSAGSTDTQYF.

CDR3: CASSESAQDTGELFF. CDR3 DNA sequence: TGTGCCAGCAGTGAATCTGCCCAGGACACCGGGGAGCTGTTTTTT. The chain recombines TRBV25-1 with TRBJ2-2; D call uncertain. Germline lookup yields CDR1 MGHDK and CDR2 SYGVNS. With 1 base removed from V and 3 bases from J, the gap between germline ends came to 9 bases. This CDR3 comprises 15 residues. Together with reference TRBV25-1 and TRBJ2-2, the CDR3 gives the full variable domain: EADIYQTPRYLVIGTGKKITLECSQTMGHDKMYWYQQDPGMELHLIHYSYGVNSTEKGDLSSESTVSRIRTEHFPLTLESARPSHTSQYLCASSESAQDTGELFFGEGSRLTVL.

This chain links TRBV15 with TRBJ2-7, with TRBD1 identical over 10 bases. This CDR3 region has 14 residues. Germline V CDR1 and CDR2: LNHNV, YYDKDF (reference sequence). The trim removed 1 base at V and 6 bases at J, leaving 3 bases unmatched. The CDR3 coding sequence is TGTGCCACCAGCAGAGTTGGGACAGGGGTCGAGCAGTACTTC. Its translation is CATSRVGTGVEQYF.

The V gene is TRBV4-1, the J gene TRBJ2-7; maybe TRBD2 (5 bases). The germline V gene has CDR1 MGHRA and CDR2 YSYEKL. CDR3 length equals 18 residues. Trimming cost V 0 bases and J 1 base, with 19 bases left between them. CDR3 amino acids: CASSQDALLVAGSYEQYF. The CDR3, as DNA: TGCGCCAGCAGCCAAGATGCCCTACTAGTTGCCGGGTCCTACGAGCAGTACTTC.

The rearrangement joins TRBV4-3 to TRBJ2-7; D unclear. This CDR3 is 13 amino acids long. The germline V gene has CDR1 LGHNA and CDR2 YSLEER. The V end lost 2 bases, the J end lost 1 base, and 6 bases lay between the germline ends. Here the CDR3 DNA reads TGCGCCAGCAGCCAATCGACATCCTACGAGCAGTACTTC. It encodes CASSQSTSYEQYF.